This T cell receptor (beta chain) was sequenced in a study of shared clonotypes between healthy human individuals. Study findings and constraints: The study drew on few donors, limiting represented genetic and exposure-history diversity. Exclusively blood specimens were collected; tissue repertoires likely differ.

Every subset had its genomic DNA shared out evenly among several immunoSEQ plates. Roughly 200 ng DNA, around 30,000 T cell genomes, went into each sorted-subset replicate PCR. The table came from immunoSEQ multiplex PCR; TCRdb's copy has only in-frame clones and leaves some out. Here the sample spans 2 million to 3 million clones, approximately 94% being singletons. V lost 10 bases to trimming and J lost 0 bases, with 12 bases between them. The CDR3 covers 14 residues. Germline CDR1 and CDR2: MNHEY and SVGAGI. With respect to this clone: Antigen unknown.

The sample was naive CD4+ T cells from PBMCs. Documented subset: CD45RA+ positively selected. The TCR originated in a man younger than 35 in good health. Some clones in this sample may be carry-over from other donors' samples. This chain connects TRBV6-5 to TRBJ2-2; D remains ambiguous. The DNA of the CDR3 is TGTGCCACCACGAAGTCCGCGAACACCGGGGAGCTGTTTTTT. Translating it yields CATTKSANTGELFF.